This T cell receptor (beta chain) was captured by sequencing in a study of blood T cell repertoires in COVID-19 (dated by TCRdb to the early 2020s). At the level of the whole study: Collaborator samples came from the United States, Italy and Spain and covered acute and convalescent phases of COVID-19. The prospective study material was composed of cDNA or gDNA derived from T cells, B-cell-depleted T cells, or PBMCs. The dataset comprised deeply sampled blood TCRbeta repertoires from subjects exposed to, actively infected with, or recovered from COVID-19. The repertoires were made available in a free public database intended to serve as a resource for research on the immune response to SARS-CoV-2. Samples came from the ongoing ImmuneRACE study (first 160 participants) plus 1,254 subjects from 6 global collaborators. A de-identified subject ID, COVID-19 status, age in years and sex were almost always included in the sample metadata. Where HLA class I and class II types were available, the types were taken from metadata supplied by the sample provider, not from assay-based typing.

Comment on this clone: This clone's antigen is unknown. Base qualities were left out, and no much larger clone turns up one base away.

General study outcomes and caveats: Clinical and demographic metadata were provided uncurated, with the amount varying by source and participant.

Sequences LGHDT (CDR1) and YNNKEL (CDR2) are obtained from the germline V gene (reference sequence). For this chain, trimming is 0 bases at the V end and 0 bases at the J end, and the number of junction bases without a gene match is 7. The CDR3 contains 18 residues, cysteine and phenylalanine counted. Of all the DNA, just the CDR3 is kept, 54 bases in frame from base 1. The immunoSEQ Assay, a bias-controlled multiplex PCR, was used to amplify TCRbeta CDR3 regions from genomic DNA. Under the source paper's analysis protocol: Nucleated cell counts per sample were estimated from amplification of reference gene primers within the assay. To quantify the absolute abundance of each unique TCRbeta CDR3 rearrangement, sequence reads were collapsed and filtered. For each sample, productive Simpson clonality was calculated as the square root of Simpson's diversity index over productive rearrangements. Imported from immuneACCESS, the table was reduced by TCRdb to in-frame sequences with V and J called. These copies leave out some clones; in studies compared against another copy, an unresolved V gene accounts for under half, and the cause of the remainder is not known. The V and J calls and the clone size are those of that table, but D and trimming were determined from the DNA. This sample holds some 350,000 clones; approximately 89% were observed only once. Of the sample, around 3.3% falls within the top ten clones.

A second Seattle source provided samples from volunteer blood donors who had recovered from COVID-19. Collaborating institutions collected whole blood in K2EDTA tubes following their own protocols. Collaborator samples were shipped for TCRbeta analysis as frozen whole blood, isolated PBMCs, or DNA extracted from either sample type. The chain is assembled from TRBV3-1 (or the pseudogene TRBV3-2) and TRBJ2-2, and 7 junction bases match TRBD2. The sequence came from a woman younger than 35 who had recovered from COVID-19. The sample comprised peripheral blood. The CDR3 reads CASSQDKGLAANTGELFF. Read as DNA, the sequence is TGTGCCAGCAGCCAAGATAAAGGGCTAGCGGCGAACACCGGGGAGCTGTTTTTT.